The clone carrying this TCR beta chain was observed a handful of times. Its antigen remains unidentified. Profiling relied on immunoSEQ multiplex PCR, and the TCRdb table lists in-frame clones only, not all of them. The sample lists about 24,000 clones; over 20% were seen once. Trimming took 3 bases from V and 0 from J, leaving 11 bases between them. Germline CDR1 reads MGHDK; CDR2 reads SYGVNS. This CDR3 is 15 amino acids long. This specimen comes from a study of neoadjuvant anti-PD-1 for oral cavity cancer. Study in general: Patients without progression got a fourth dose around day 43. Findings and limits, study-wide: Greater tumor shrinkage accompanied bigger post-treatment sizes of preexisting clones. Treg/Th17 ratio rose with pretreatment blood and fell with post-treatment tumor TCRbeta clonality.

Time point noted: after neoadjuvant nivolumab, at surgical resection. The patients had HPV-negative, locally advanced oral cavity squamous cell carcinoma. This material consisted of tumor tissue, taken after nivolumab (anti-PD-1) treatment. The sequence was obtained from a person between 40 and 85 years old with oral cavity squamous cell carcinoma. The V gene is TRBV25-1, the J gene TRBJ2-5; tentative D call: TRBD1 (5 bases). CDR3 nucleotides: TGTGCCAGCAGTGATAACAGGCTGTACCAAGAGACCCAGTACTTC. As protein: CASSDNRLYQETQYF. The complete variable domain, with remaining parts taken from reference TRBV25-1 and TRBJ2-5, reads EADIYQTPRYLVIGTGKKITLECSQTMGHDKMYWYQQDPGMELHLIHYSYGVNSTEKGDLSSESTVSRIRTEHFPLTLESARPSHTSQYLCASSDNRLYQETQYFGPGTRLLVL.